This T cell receptor (beta chain) was documented in a study of blood T cell repertoires in COVID-19. As for the study in general: Italy, Spain and the United States were the sources of the convalescent and acute COVID-19 samples.

Methods used by the authors: How many nucleated cells were present was estimated from reference gene primer amplification. The repertoire was sequenced with immunoSEQ multiplex PCR; TCRdb's copy has only in-frame clones and lacks some. The V and J calls and clone size were taken over from that table, and D and trimming were inferred from the DNA. The sample comprises some 150,000 clones, under 90% of which are singletons, and roughly 14% rests with the top ten. Enrolment of Seattle patients took place during active infection, and they were followed longitudinally. This sequence originates from a woman aged 70 to 79 with COVID-19, enrolled during active disease. Sequenced sample: peripheral blood.

CDR3 nucleotides: TGTGCCAGTAGACAGGGGGCCTCCACAGATACGCAGTATTTT. Its translation: CASRQGASTDTQYF. The chain has TRBV6-5 and TRBJ2-3; 10 nucleotides agree with TRBD1. Germline CDR1 is MNHEY and CDR2 is SVGAGI. After removal of 9 bases from V and 2 bases from J, the junction contained 5 bases not matched to a gene. This CDR3 region has 14 residues.